The clone carrying this T cell receptor beta chain was found many times. As yet, its antigen is unknown. The entry originates in a study of neurological immune-mediated disorders. Overall study results and limits: No expanded-clone CDR3 amino acid sequence recurred across subjects, suggesting private TCR-beta repertoires.

Unsorted libraries used 2 million PBMCs kept at -80 degrees C. Every sequencing run gave over 200 million TCR-beta sequences, taken from 15-18 subjects. Each CDR3 protein is one row after TCRdb ran MiXCR on the 5' RACE reads. This table has 55,000 to 75,000 distinct CDR3 sequences, roughly 5% appearing once. Germline V gene sequence: CDR1 SEHNR, CDR2 FQNEAQ (reference sequence). The CDR3 sequence is 12 residues long. Trimming shortened V by 2 bases and J by 4 bases, and 5 bases separated the two germline ends. Sequencing was performed on PBMCs. The sequence was obtained from a human donor with multiple sclerosis. The donor label of this sample is uncertain. The chain links TRBV7-9 to TRBJ2-5; D remains ambiguous. The CDR3 nucleotides read TGTGCCAGCAGCTTATTAGGAGAGACCCAGTACTTC. Amino acid sequence: CASSLLGETQYF.